This T cell receptor (beta chain) was captured in a study of T cells in tuberculosis. The V and J ends lost 5 bases and 4 bases, in that order; junction bases with no gene match: 10. The CDR3 totals 16 residues. The germline V gene encodes CDR1 SGHTA and CDR2 FQGNSA. Repertoires were generated with immunoSEQ multiplex PCR, while TCRdb's copy carries only in-frame clones and drops some. The sample has about 43,000 clones; approximately 94% are singletons. This rearrangement joins TRBV7-2 to TRBJ2-3; 9 positions agree with TRBD2. The TCR sequence derives from a donor aged 5-35 years with latent tuberculosis or without tuberculosis infection. Some clones in this sample may be carry-over from other donors' samples. Sequencing input: PBMCs. As DNA, the CDR3 is TGTGCCAGCAGCCCGCGGACTAGCGCGGTTCCAGATACGCAGTATTTT. Translating it yields CASSPRTSAVPDTQYF.